Below, 23 T cell receptor beta chains from the same sample are listed, as sequenced in a study of somatic mutations in cytotoxic T cells in rheumatoid arthritis. The repertoire was sequenced with immunoSEQ multiplex PCR; TCRdb's copy has only in-frame clones and lacks some. The sample consists of 7,200 or so clones, roughly 70% of them appearing once. The specimen was CD8+ T cells sorted from blood. The receptors were sampled from a man in his forties in good health.

CDR3 protein: CASSLIVGVVGNEQFF. In DNA, the CDR3 is TGCGCCAGCAGCCTTATTGTGGGGGTGGTGGGCAATGAGCAGTTCTTC. The gene calls are TRBV4-3 and TRBJ2-1; the D gene could be TRBD1 or TRBD2 (5 bases each). The CDR3 covers 16 residues. V lost 4 bases, J lost 6 bases, and 19 bases lay in between. CDR1 is LGHNA and CDR2 is YSLEER in the germline V gene.

The V and J genes are TRBV6-1 and TRBJ2-1, with D unresolved. The germline CDR1 and CDR2 sequences are MNHNS and SASEGT. Between the trimmed V and J ends, which lost 5 bases and 8 bases, there was a span of 7 bases. There are 11 residues in the CDR3. CDR3 sequence (DNA): TGTGCCAGCAGTTATGATGATGAGCAGTTCTTC. This codes for CASSYDDEQFF.

This sequence joins TRBV25-1 and TRBJ1-3; D ambiguous. The V and J ends lost 6 bases and 5 bases respectively, with 14 bases between them. The CDR3 sequence is 14 residues long. Germline V gene data show CDR1 as MGHDK and CDR2 as SYGVNS. The CDR3 protein is CASRPGFSRNTIYF. For the CDR3, the DNA is TGTGCCAGCAGGCCGGGGTTCTCAAGAAACACCATATATTTT.

The gene calls are TRBV4-1 and TRBJ1-1, with TRBD1 matching 7 bases. With V trimmed by 0 bases and J by 4 bases, 8 bases remained unmatched. Germline-derived CDR1 and CDR2 are MGHRA and YSYEKL. This CDR3 is built from 16 residues. In nucleotides, the CDR3 is TGCGCCAGCAGCCAAGATCCTCGAGCAGGGGGCACTGAAGCTTTCTTT. It specifies CASSQDPRAGGTEAFF.

The gene calls are TRBV27 and TRBJ2-1, with 12 bases matching TRBD2. The CDR3 consists of 21 residues. After removal of 5 bases from V and 0 bases from J, the junction contained 17 bases not matched to a gene. Looked up from germline, CDR1 is MNHEY and CDR2 is SMNVEV (reference sequence). CDR3 sequence (DNA): TGTGCCAGCAGTCATTATTCCCAACTAGCGGGAGGACCGAGCTCCTACAATGAGCAGTTCTTC. Its protein product is CASSHYSQLAGGPSSYNEQFF.

This chain uses TRBV5-1 with TRBJ1-5; D is possibly TRBD1 (5 bases). Looked up from germline, CDR1 is SGHRS and CDR2 is YFSETQ. V lost 0 bases and J lost 2, with 12 bases in between. This CDR3 is 16 amino acids long. The CDR3 reads CASSLGVDKGNQPQHF. The CDR3 coding sequence is TGCGCCAGCAGCTTGGGGGTGGACAAAGGCAATCAGCCCCAGCATTTT.

This clone has just a few counts. The chain links TRBV10-3 to TRBJ1-6, with D possibly being TRBD1 (5 bases). The CDR3 loop spans 13 amino acids. The germline V gene encodes CDR1 ENHRY and CDR2 SYGVKD. V shed 6 bases and J shed 11 bases, with 14 bases lying between them. The CDR3 loop reads CAIRDSISTPLHF. Written as DNA, the CDR3 is TGTGCCATCAGAGACAGCATATCGACACCCCTCCACTTT.

This chain links TRBV4-2 with TRBJ1-2; 9 positions agree with TRBD1. This CDR3 is built from 13 residues. V was pared by 1 base and J by 8 bases, with 2 bases of the junction left unmatched. Germline V gene sequence: CDR1 LGHNA, CDR2 YNFKEQ. The chain's CDR3 is CASSQGTGEGYTF. In DNA form, the CDR3 reads TGTGCCAGCAGCCAAGGGACAGGGGAAGGCTACACCTTC.

This chain links TRBV6-1 with TRBJ1-6; D not certain. The germline V and J ends were trimmed by 1 base and 9 bases, with 4 bases remaining between them. Germline CDR1 MNHNS, CDR2 SASEGT. The CDR3 is 12 amino acids. In DNA form, the CDR3 reads TGTGCCAGCAGTGAAGAGGGTTCACCCCTCCACTTT. It codes for CASSEEGSPLHF.

This chain connects TRBV2 to TRBJ2-1; D perhaps matches TRBD1 (5 bases). The CDR3 is 14 residues long. From germline, CDR1 is SNHLY and CDR2 FYNNEI. V was shortened by 7 bases and J by 9 bases, with 19 bases between the two germline ends. The CDR3 bases are TGTGCCAGCATGACCCAGGGCGGTATTGGTGAGCAGTTCTTC. Its protein is CASMTQGGIGEQFF.

The chain couples TRBV4-2 to TRBJ2-1, with D possibly TRBD1 on 5 matching bases. Per the germline V gene, CDR1 is LGHNA and CDR2 is YNFKEQ. Trimming removed 0 bases at V and 3 bases at J, with 12 bases between. CDR3 length equals 16 residues. The DNA of the CDR3 is TGTGCCAGCAGCCAAGACAGGGTAAGGGTCTACAATGAGCAGTTCTTC. This gives the protein CASSQDRVRVYNEQFF.

The chain carries TRBV2 and TRBJ2-5; D gene unclear. V was pared by 8 bases and J by 0 bases, with 10 bases between. Looked up from germline, CDR1 is SNHLY and CDR2 is FYNNEI. The CDR3 runs to 13 residues. The CDR3 here is CASLRSYQETQYF. The CDR3 DNA follows: TGTGCCAGCCTACGGTCGTACCAAGAGACCCAGTACTTC.

This clone has more than one count but fewer than ten. The gene calls are TRBV27 and TRBJ1-2, with a tentative D call TRBD1 (6 bases). This CDR3 contains 14 residues. Germline loops: CDR1 MNHEY, CDR2 SMNVEV (reference sequence). The V end lost 4 bases, the J end lost 6 bases, and 15 bases lay between the germline ends. CDR3 nucleotide sequence: TGTGCCAGCAGTTACTCTGTATACAGGGATGGCTACACCTTC. As protein: CASSYSVYRDGYTF.

The V call is TRBV19, the J call TRBJ2-5; the match to TRBD1 covers 8 bases. Germline loops: CDR1 LNHDA, CDR2 SQIVND (reference sequence). This CDR3 has 16 amino acids. The ends lost 4 bases at V and 5 bases at J; junction bases unmatched: 12. CDR3 region: CASSNSGWGDRETQYF. CDR3 coding DNA: TGTGCCAGTAGTAATTCGGGTTGGGGGGACAGGGAGACCCAGTACTTC.

The rearrangement links TRBV6-1 to TRBJ2-1, with 7 bases fitting TRBD2. V dropped 1 base and J dropped 2; count of bases not matched to a gene: 5. Germline V gene lookup returns CDR1 MNHNS and CDR2 SASEGT. The CDR3 has 16 residues. The CDR3 region is CASSEDEGGPYNEQFF. The CDR3 coding sequence is TGTGCCAGCAGTGAAGACGAGGGAGGGCCCTACAATGAGCAGTTCTTC.

This clone came up once. V gene TRBV4-2 combines with J gene TRBJ2-3, with 9 bases identical to TRBD2. Germline V gives CDR1 LGHNA, CDR2 YNFKEQ. The CDR3 loop spans 15 amino acids. J gave up 4 bases and V 0 bases, and 2 bases lay outside the gene matches. CDR3 protein: CASSQERGGPDTQYF. DNA for the CDR3: TGTGCCAGCAGCCAAGAGCGGGGGGGCCCAGATACGCAGTATTTT.

The chain joins TRBV6-5 to TRBJ1-1, with D possibly being TRBD1 (6 bases). The CDR3 length is 14 residues. The germline V gene has CDR1 MNHEY and CDR2 SVGAGI. V lost 5 bases and J 4 bases, leaving 14 bases between the germline ends. The CDR3, as DNA: TGTGCCAGCAGTGAACAGGGAGGGCGCACTGAAGCTTTCTTT. Translating it yields CASSEQGGRTEAFF.

J is TRBJ2-3 and V is TRBV9, with D perhaps TRBD1 (5 bases). The V and J ends lost 2 bases and 2 bases respectively, with 12 bases between them. This CDR3 has 15 residues. CDR1 is SGDLS, CDR2 YYNGEE, per germline. The CDR3 DNA follows: TGTGCCAGCAGCGTCCTTAAGGGGCCCACAGATACGCAGTATTTT. It codes for CASSVLKGPTDTQYF.

The J gene is TRBJ2-5, the V gene TRBV27; TRBD2 might be the D (5 bases). Between the trimmed V and J ends, which lost 10 bases and 6 bases, there was a span of 27 bases. There are 16 residues in the CDR3. The V gene's germline CDR1 is MNHEY and CDR2 SMNVEV (reference sequence). CDR3 loop: CATRTLASMGSQTQYF. The CDR3 DNA reads TGTGCCACCCGGACCCTCGCTAGCATGGGGAGCCAGACCCAGTACTTC.

The J gene is TRBJ1-1, the V gene TRBV6-6, with D tentatively TRBD1 (6 bases). CDR3 length: 15 residues. Germline loops: CDR1 MNHNY, CDR2 SVGAGI (reference sequence). V gave up 1 base and J gave up 4 bases, with 13 bases separating them. CDR3 DNA: TGTGCCAGCAGTTACTTAAATCAGGGGATCACTGAAGCTTTCTTT. Protein sequence: CASSYLNQGITEAFF.

The chain combines TRBV10-3 with TRBJ1-5; D unclear. The germline V and J ends were trimmed by 2 bases and 7 bases, with 9 bases remaining between them. The CDR3 has 13 residues. From germline, CDR1 is ENHRY and CDR2 SYGVKD. The CDR3 is CAISEGWEQPQHF. DNA of the CDR3: TGTGCCATCAGTGAGGGTTGGGAGCAGCCCCAGCATTTT.

This clone was seen only a few times. CDR3 residues: CASRDGQGRGTIYF. The CDR3 region has the DNA TGTGCCAGCAGGGACGGCCAGGGAAGAGGCACCATATATTTT. The chain is built from TRBV27 and TRBJ1-3; possibly TRBD1 for D (5 bases). This CDR3 contains 14 residues. Trimming removed 6 bases at V and 9 bases at J, with 18 bases between. In germline, CDR1 is MNHEY, CDR2 SMNVEV (reference sequence).

The chain employs TRBV15 and TRBJ2-5; TRBD2 might be the D (6 bases). Germline CDR1 LNHNV, CDR2 YYDKDF (reference sequence). This CDR3 region has 13 residues. V was cut by 6 bases and J by 1 base, with 9 bases left in between. As DNA, the CDR3 is TGTGCCACCAGGGAGGGCTCCCAAGAGACCCAGTACTTC. As protein: CATREGSQETQYF.